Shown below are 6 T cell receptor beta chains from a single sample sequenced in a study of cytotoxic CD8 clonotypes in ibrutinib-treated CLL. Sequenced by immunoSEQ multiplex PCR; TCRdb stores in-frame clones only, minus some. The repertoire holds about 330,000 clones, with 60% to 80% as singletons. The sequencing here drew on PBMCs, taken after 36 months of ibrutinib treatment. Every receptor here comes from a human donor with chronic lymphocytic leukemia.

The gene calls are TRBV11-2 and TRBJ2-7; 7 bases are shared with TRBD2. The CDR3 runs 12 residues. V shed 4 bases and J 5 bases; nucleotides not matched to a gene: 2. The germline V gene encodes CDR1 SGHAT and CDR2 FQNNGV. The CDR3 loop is CASSSGLNEQYF. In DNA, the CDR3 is TGTGCCAGCAGCTCGGGACTAAACGAGCAGTACTTC. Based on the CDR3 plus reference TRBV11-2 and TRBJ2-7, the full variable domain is EAGVAQSPRYKIIEKRQSVAFWCNPISGHATLYWYQQILGQGPKLLIQFQNNGVVDDSQLPKDRFSAERLKGVDSTLKIQPAKLEDSAVYLCASSSGLNEQYFGPGTRLTVT.

The CDR3 sequence: CASSELPSGRSSQETQYF. CDR3 sequence (DNA): TGTGCCAGCAGTGAATTGCCTAGCGGGAGGTCGAGCCAAGAGACCCAGTACTTC. This chain joins TRBV25-1 and TRBJ2-5; 11 nucleotides align to TRBD2. Trimming at V came to 1 base and at J to 1 base, leaving 8 bases not matched to a gene. The germline CDR1 and CDR2 sequences are MGHDK and SYGVNS. This CDR3 spans 18 amino acids.

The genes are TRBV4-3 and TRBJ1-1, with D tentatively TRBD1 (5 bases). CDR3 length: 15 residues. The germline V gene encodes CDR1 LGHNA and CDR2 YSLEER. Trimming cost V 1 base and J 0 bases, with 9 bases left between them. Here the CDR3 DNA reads TGCGCCAGCAGCCAAGCTCGGGGGATGAACACTGAAGCTTTCTTT. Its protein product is CASSQARGMNTEAFF.

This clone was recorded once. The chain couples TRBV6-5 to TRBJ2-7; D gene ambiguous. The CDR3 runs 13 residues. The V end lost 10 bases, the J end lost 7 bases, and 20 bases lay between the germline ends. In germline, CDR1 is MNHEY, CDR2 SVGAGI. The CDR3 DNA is TGTGCCACCCGCTCGAGTCCCGCGGAGGAGCAGTACTTC. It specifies CATRSSPAEEQYF.

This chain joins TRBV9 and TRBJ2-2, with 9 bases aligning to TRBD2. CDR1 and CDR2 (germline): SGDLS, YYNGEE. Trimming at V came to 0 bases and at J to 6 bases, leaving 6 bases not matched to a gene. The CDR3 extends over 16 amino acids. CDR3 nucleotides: TGTGCCAGCAGCGTAGCGGGACTAGCAGGTCCCGGGGAGCTGTTTTTT. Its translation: CASSVAGLAGPGELFF.

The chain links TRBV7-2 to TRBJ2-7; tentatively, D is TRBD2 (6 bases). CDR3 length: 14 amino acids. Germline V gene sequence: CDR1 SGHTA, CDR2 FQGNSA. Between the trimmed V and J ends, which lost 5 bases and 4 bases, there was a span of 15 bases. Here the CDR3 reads CASSEGGGPYEQYF. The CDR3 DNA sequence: TGTGCCAGCAGCGAGGGTGGAGGGCCTTACGAGCAGTACTTC.